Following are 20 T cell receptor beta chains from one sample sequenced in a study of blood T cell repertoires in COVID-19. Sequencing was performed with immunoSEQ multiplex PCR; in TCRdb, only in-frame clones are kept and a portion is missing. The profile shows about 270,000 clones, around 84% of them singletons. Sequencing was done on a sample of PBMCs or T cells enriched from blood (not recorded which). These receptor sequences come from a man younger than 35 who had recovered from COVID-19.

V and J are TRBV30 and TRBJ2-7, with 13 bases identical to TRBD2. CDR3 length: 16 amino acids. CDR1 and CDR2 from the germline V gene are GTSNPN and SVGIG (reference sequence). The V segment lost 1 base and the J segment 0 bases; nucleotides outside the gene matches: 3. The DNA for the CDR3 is TGTGCCTGGAGTGGGACTAGCGGGGGCATCTCCTACGAGCAGTACTTC. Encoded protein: CAWSGTSGGISYEQYF.

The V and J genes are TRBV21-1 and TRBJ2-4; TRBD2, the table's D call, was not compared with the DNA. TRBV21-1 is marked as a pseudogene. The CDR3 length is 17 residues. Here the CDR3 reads CASSKGWRGGDKNIQYF. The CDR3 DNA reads TGTGCCAGCAGCAAAGGATGGAGGGGAGGGGACAAAAACATTCAGTACTTC.

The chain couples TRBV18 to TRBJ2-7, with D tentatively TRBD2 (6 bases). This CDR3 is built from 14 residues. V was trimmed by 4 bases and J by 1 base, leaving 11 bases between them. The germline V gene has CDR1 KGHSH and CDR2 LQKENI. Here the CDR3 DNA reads TGTGCCAGCTCACGGGGGGAAGAGTCCTACGAGCAGTACTTC. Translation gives CASSRGEESYEQYF.

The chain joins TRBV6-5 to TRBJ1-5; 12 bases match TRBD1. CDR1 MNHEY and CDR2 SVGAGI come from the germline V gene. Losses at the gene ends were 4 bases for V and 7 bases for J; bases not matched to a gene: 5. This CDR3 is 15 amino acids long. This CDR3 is CASSSGQGARQPQHF. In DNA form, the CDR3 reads TGTGCCAGCAGTTCGGGACAGGGGGCCCGGCAGCCCCAGCATTTT.

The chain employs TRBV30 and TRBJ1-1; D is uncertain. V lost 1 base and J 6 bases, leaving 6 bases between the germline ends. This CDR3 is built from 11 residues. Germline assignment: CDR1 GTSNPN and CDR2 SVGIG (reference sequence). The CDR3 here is CAWSAPSEAFF. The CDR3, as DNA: TGTGCCTGGAGTGCCCCGTCTGAAGCTTTCTTT.

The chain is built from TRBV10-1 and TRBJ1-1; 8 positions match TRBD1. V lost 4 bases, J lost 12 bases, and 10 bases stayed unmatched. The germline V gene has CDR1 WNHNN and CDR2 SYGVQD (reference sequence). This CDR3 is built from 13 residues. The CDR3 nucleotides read TGCGCCAGCAGTGGCCGCGGCAGGGGGCCGCCTTTCTTT. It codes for CASSGRGRGPPFF.

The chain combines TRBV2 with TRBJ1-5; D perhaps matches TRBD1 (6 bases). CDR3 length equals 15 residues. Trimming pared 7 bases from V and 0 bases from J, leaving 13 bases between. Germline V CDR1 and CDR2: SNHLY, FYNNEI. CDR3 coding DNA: TGTGCCAGCAAATTACAGGGCAATAGCAATCAGCCCCAGCATTTT. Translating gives CASKLQGNSNQPQHF.

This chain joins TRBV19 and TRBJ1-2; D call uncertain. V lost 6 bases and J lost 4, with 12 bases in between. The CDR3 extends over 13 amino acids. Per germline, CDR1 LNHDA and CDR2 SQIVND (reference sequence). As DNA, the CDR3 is TGTGCCAGTAGAGGAGATAGTGGCTATGGCTACACCTTC. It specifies CASRGDSGYGYTF.

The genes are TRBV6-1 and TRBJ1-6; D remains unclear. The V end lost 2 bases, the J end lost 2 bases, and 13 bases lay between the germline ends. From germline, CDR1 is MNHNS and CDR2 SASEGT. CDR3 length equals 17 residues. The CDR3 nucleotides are TGTGCCAGCAGTGAACCAGACGGGGTGGCCTATAATTCACCCCTCCACTTT. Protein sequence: CASSEPDGVAYNSPLHF.

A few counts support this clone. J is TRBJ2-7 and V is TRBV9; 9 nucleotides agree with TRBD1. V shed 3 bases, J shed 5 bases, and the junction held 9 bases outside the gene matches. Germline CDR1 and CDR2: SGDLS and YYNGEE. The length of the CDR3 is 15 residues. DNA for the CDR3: TGTGCCAGCAGCGGAACAGGGGGCTCGTGGGACGAGCAGTACTTC. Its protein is CASSGTGGSWDEQYF.

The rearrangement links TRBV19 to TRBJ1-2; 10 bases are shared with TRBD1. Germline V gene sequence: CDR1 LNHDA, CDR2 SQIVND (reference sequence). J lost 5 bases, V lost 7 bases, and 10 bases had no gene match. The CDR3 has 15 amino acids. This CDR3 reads CASNSGQGTIYGYTF. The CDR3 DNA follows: TGTGCCAGTAATTCGGGACAGGGGACTATTTATGGCTACACCTTC.

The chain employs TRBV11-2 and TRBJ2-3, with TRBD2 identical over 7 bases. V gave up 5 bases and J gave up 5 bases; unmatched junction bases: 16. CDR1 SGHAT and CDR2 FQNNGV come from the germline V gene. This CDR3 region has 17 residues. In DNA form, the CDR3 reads TGTGCCAGCAGCATGAGAGTCAGGGCGGGAGCGGGAGATACGCAGTATTTT. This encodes CASSMRVRAGAGDTQYF.

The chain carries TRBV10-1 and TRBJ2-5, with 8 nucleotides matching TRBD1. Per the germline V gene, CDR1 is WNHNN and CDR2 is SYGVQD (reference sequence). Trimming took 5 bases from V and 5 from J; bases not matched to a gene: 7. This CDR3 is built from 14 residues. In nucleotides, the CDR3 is TGCGCCAGCAGTAGGGATTACAGGGGGGAGACCCAGTACTTC. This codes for CASSRDYRGETQYF.

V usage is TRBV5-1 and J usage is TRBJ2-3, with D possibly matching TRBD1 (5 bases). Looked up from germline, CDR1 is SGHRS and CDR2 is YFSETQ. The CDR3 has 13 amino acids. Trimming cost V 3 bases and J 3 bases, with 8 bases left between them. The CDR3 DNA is TGCGCCAGCAGCTCCGCAGGGACAGATACGCAGTATTTT. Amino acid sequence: CASSSAGTDTQYF.

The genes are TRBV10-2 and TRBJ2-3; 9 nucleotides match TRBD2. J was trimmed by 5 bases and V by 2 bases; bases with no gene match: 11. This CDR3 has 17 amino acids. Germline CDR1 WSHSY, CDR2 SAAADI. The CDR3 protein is CASSEIFAGGPGDTQYF. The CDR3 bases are TGCGCCAGCAGTGAGATCTTCGCGGGAGGGCCGGGAGATACGCAGTATTTT.

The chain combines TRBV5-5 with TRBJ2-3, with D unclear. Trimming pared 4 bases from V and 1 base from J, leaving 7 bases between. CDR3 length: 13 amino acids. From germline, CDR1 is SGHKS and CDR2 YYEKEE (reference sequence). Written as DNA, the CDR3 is TGTGCCAGCAGCCTTCCTGGCACAGATACGCAGTATTTT. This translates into CASSLPGTDTQYF.

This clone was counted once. CDR3 sequence: CASSDRGLLKDTQYF. CDR3 DNA sequence: TGTGCCAGCAGTGACCGGGGACTCCTCAAAGATACGCAGTATTTT. The chain couples TRBV25-1 to TRBJ2-3, with a possible D match to TRBD2 (6 bases). V gave up 3 bases and J gave up 5 bases, with 15 bases separating them. The CDR3 sequence is 15 residues long. Germline V lookup: CDR1 MGHDK, CDR2 SYGVNS.

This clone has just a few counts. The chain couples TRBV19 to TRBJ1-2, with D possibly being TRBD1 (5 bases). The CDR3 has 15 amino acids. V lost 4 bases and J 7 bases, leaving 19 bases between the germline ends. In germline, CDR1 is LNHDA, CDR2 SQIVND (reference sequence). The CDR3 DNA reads TGTGCCAGTAGTACCCCGAGCAGCAGGGTCTCTGGCTACACCTTC. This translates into CASSTPSSRVSGYTF.

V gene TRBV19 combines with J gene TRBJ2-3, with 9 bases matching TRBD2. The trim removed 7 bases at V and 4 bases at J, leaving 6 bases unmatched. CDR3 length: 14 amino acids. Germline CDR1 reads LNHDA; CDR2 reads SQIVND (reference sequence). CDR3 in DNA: TGTGCCAGTAAGAGTAGCGGGAGTGCAGATACGCAGTATTTT. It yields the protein CASKSSGSADTQYF.

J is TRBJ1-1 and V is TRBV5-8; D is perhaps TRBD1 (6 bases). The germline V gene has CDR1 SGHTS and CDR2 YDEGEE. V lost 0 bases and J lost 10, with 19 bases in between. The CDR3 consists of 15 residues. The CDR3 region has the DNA TGTGCCAGCAGCTTGGACAGGGCCAACCCTAAGGGAGCTTTCTTT. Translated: CASSLDRANPKGAFF.